This TCR beta chain was profiled in a study of blood T cell repertoires in COVID-19. For the study at large: Material from acute and convalescent COVID-19 was sourced from the United States, Italy and Spain.

In the original analysis: Estimated nucleated cell counts came from reference gene primer amplification. This table comes from immunoSEQ multiplex PCR, and its TCRdb copy is limited to in-frame clones, with some not included. V and J calls and clone size follow that table, whereas D and trimming were derived from the DNA. The sample records around 300,000 clones, approximately 88% being singletons. The participants were between roughly 18 and 100 years old and came from about two dozen US areas. The germline V gene has CDR1 MNHNS and CDR2 SASEGT. V lost 4 bases, J lost 9 bases, and 9 bases stayed unmatched. This CDR3 region has 17 residues.

The rearrangement joins TRBV6-1 to TRBJ2-1; TRBD2 matches 16 bases. This receptor was taken from a woman aged 40 to 55 who had recovered from COVID-19. Sequencing used PBMCs or T cells enriched from blood (not recorded which). The CDR3 reads CASSAPRGTSGRGEQFF. CDR3 coding DNA: TGTGCCAGCAGTGCGCCCCGGGGGACTAGCGGGAGGGGTGAGCAGTTCTTC.